This record looks at one T cell receptor (beta chain) sequence and its context. Its antigen is unknown. The repertoire was sequenced with immunoSEQ multiplex PCR; TCRdb's copy has only in-frame clones and lacks some. The sample includes fewer than 300,000 clones, about 87% of them seen just once. The treatment denotes: some 19 received Ad26.COV2.S at low or high dose, single or two shots; five or six received placebo; per-sample allocation not given. Specimen acquisition occurred on day 63 following the initial vaccine or placebo injection. A Boston adult aged 18-55 years was the donor. The data stem from a study of Ad26.COV2.S vaccination and SARS-CoV-2 variants. Across the whole study: Intramuscular Ad26.COV2.S doses were given once or twice, 56 days apart.

V lost 7 bases, J lost 2 bases, and 8 bases stayed unmatched. In germline, CDR1 is MNHEY, CDR2 SVGAGI. CDR3 size: 15 residues. Study outcomes and limitations: Those who received vaccine or placebo ended up with similar non-spike TCR breadth. Responses of T cells in total may have been underestimated by the TCR breadth and depth analyses.

The chain joins TRBV6-5 to TRBJ2-7, with 10 nucleotides matching TRBD1. The source was peripheral blood, collected in a trial of Ad26.COV2.S vaccine versus placebo. The receptor was derived from a person aged 18 to 65 who received the Ad26.COV2.S COVID-19 vaccine or a placebo. The CDR3 nucleotides are TGTGCCAGCAAAAAAACCGGGACAGGGGCCTACGAGCAGTACTTC. Protein product: CASKKTGTGAYEQYF.